Detailed here is one T cell receptor beta chain. This clonotype has just a few counts. Its antigen specificity is not known. The input lacks base qualities; no much larger clone sits a single base away. The sample belongs to a study of early T cells in non-severe SARS-CoV-2 infection (dated by TCRdb to about 2021). Regarding the research as a whole: Bulk RNA from unsorted whole blood was used for TCR sequencing, so alpha and beta chains could not be paired. Results the study describes overall, beyond this receptor: VDJdb matching was skewed toward anti-spike CD8 responses and likely underestimated virus-specific expansions, missing private and CD4 specificities.

This was a case-control study nested in a cohort of healthcare workers in London, UK, who had nasopharyngeal swab PCR tests and blood samples taken every week. Healthcare workers were enrolled in the week of the UK lockdown, from 23 to 31 March 2020, and were followed every week for up to roughly 16 weeks. The library was produced with 5' RACE. The sequencing machine was a NextSeq 500. Unique molecular identifiers were attached to individual cDNA molecules in the TCR library protocol so that sequencing error and PCR bias could be corrected. Both TCR alpha and beta chains were sequenced, and tight co-correlation was observed between alpha and beta sequence abundances in each sample. Processing in the source paper ran as follows. Decombinator V4 was used to perform V gene, J gene and CDR3 annotation of TCR sequences. Expanded TCRs were defined as changing significantly between any two time points under a Poisson model with p below 0.0001. TCR abundances were normalised to the total number of TCRs sequenced per sample and were expressed as counts per million. TRAV1-2 paired with TRAJ12, TRAJ20 or TRAJ33 defined MAIT TCRs, while TRAV10 paired with TRAJ18 defined iNKT TCRs. VDJdb, accessed on 1 November 2021, was searched for TCRs annotated for CMV, EBV and SARS-CoV-2, and TCRs annotated for more than one antigen were excluded. TCRdb reprocessed the public reads (quality trimming at Q25 with fastp, clone calling with MiXCR) and kept in-frame beta chains. Rows are combined by CDR3 protein, so each entry shows the most common genes and DNA. TCRdb assigned the V and J calls; the authors' analysis was not used. For this sample the table gives roughly 27,000 distinct CDR3 sequences, of which around 4% were detected only once. The top ten hold nearly 4.5% of the sample.

The CDR3 covers 12 residues, taking in both the cysteine and the phenylalanine. The only DNA kept is the CDR3, 36 bases in frame from the first base. Trimming costs V 3 bases and J 0 bases, and their ends lie 6 bases apart. CDR1 and CDR2, looked up from the germline V gene (reference sequence), are DFQATT and SNEGSKA. Rearrangement joined TRBV20-1 to TRBJ2-7; the D gene cannot be resolved reliably. The origin of this receptor is an adult who was a healthcare worker with PCR-confirmed SARS-CoV-2 infection or an uninfected control (not recorded which). The sample was whole blood. The DNA is as follows: TGCAGTGCTAGCTCATACTCCTACGAGCAGTACTTC. It translates to CSASSYSYEQYF.